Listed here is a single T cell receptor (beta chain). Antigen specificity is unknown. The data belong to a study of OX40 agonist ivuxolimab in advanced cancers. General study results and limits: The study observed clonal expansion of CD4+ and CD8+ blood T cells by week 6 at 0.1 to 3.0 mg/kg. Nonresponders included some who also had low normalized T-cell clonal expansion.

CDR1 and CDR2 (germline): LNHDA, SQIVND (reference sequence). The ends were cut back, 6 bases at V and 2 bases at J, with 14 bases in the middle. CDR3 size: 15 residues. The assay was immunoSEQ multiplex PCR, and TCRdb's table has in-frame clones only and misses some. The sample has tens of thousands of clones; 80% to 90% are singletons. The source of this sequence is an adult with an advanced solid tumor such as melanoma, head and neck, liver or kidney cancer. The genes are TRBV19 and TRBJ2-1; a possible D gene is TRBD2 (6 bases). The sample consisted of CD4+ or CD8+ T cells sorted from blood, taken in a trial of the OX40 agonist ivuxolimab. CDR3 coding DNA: TGTGCCAGTAGCTACGCCGGGAGTCCCTACAATGAGCAGTTCTTC. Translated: CASSYAGSPYNEQFF.